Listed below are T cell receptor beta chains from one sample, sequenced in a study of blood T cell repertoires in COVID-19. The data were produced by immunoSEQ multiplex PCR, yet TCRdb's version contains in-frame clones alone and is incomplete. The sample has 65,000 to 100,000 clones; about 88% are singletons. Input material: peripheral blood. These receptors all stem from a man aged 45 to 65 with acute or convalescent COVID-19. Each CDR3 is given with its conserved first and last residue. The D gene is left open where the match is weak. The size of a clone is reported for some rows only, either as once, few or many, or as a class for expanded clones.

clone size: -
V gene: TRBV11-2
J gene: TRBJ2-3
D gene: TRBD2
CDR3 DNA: TGTGCCAGCAGCCCGAGAGGCAGCGGGGGGAGCACAGATACGCAGTATTTT
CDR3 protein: CASSPRGSGGSTDTQYF

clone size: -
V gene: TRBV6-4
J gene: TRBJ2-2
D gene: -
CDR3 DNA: TGTGCCAGCAGCTACCTACAGGGAACCGGGGAGCTGTTTTTT
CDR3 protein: CASSYLQGTGELFF

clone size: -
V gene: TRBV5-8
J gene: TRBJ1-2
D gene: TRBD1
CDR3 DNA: TGTGCCAGCAGCTTGGATCCAGGGGGCTATGGCTACACCTTC
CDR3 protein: CASSLDPGGYGYTF

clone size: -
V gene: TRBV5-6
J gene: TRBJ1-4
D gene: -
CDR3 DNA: TGTGCCAGCAGCTTGGGGGGACACCTAGAAAAACTGTTTTTT
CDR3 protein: CASSLGGHLEKLFF

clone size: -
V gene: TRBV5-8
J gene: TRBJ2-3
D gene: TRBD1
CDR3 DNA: TGTGCCAGCAGTAGGGACAGGCTCACAGATACGCAGTATTTT
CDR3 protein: CASSRDRLTDTQYF

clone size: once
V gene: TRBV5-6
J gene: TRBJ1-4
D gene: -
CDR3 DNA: TGTGCCACCAGGGGCCAGAATGATGAAAAACTGTTTTTT
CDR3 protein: CATRGQNDEKLFF

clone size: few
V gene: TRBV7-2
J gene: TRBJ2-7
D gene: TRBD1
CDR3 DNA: TGTGCCAGCAGCAGGACCCGGGACAGACACTACGAGCAGTACTTC
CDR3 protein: CASSRTRDRHYEQYF

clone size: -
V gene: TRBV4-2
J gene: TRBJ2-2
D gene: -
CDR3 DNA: TGTGCCAGCAGCCAAGATCCGTATAACGGGGAGCTGTTTTTT
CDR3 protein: CASSQDPYNGELFF

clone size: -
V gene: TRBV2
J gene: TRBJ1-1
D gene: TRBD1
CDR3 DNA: TGTGCCAGCAGTGTCAGGGGGGACACTGAAGCTTTCTTT
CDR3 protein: CASSVRGDTEAFF

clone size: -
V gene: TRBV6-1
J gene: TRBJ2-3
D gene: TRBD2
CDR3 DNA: TGTGCCAGCAGTGAAGCCGGAGCGGGGGGGGCGGCCTACACAGATACGCAGTATTTT
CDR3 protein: CASSEAGAGGAAYTDTQYF

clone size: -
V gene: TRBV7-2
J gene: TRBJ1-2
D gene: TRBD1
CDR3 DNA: TGTGCCAGCAGCTTCGGACAGGGAGTTTTCGGAGGCTACACCTTC
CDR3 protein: CASSFGQGVFGGYTF

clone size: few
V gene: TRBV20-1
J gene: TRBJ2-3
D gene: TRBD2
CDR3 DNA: TGCAGTGCTAGTCCGTCGCTAGCGGGGTTCCGAGATACGCAGTATTTT
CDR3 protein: CSASPSLAGFRDTQYF

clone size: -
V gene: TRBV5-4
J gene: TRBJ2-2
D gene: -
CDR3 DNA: TGTGCCAGCAGGGGAGGAGAAGCGAACAGGGAGCTGTTTTTT
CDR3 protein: CASRGGEANRELFF

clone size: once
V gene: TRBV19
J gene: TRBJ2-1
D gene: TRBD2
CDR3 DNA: TGTGCCAGTAGCCCTAGGACTAGCGGTAACAATGAGCAGTTCTTC
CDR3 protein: CASSPRTSGNNEQFF

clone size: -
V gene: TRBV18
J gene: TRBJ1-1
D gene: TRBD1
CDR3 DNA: TGTGCCAGCTCACCGCTGGGACAGGGTGCAATGAACACTGAAGCTTTCTTT
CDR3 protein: CASSPLGQGAMNTEAFF

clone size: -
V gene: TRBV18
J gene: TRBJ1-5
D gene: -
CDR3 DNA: TGTGCCAGCTCACCAAGAAGGGAGGGCAATCAGCCCCAGCATTTT
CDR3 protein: CASSPRREGNQPQHF

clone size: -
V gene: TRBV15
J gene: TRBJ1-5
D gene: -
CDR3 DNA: TGTGCCACCAGCAGAGATGTTAGCGGGGATTCGCCCCAGCATTTT
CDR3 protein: CATSRDVSGDSPQHF

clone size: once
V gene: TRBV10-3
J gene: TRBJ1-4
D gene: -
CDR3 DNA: TGTGCCATCAGTGACGGTGAAAAACTGTTTTTT
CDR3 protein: CAISDGEKLFF

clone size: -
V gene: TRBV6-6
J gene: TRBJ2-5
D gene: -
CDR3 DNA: TGTGCCAGCACGGGGGGCCGAGAGACCCAGTACTTC
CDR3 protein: CASTGGRETQYF

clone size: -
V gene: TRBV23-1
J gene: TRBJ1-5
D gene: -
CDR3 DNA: TGCGCCAGCAGTCCATCAAGTGGCCAGTGTAATCAGCCCCAGCATTTT
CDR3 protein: CASSPSSGQCNQPQHF

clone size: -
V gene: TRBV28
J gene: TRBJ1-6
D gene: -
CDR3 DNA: TGTGCCAGCTGCGGGGCAACCTATAATTCACCCCTCCACTTT
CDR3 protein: CASCGATYNSPLHF

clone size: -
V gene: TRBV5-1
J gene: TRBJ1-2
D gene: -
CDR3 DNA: TGCGCCAGCAGCCCCCTTAGCGGAAATGGCTACACCTTC
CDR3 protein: CASSPLSGNGYTF

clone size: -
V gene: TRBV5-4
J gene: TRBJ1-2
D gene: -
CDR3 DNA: TGTGCCAGCAGTCCCAGCTTGGAGGGAATTGGCTACACCTTC
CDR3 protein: CASSPSLEGIGYTF

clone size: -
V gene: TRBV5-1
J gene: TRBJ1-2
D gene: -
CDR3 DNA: TGCGCCAGCAGCTCTGAGGGTCAGGGGACCTATGGCTACACCTTC
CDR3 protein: CASSSEGQGTYGYTF

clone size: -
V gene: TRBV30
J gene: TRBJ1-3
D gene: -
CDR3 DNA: TGTGCCTGGAGTCAGTTGTTGGGAAACACCATATATTTT
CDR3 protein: CAWSQLLGNTIYF

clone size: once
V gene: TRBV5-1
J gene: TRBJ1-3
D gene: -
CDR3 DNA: TGCGCCAGCAGCCCAACCGGGTCTACAGGGTCTGGAAACACCATATATTTT
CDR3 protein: CASSPTGSTGSGNTIYF

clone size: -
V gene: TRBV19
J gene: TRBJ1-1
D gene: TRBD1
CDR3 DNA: TGTGCCAGTAGTATGATAGGCAGGGGGCAAATCCCGAACACTGAAGCTTTCTTT
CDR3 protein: CASSMIGRGQIPNTEAFF

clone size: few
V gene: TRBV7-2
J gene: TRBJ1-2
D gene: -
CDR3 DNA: TGTGCCAGCAGCTTAATAGGGGGTGCAGGAAACTATGGCTACACCTTC
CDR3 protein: CASSLIGGAGNYGYTF

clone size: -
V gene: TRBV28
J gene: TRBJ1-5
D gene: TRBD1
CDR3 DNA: TGTGCCAGCAGTTCCATGGGACAGAATAGCAATCAGCCCCAGCATTTT
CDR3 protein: CASSSMGQNSNQPQHF

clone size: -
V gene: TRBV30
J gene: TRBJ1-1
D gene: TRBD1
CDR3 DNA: TGTGCCGGGACAGGGGGTAAGGGCACTGAAGCTTTCTTT
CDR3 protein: CAGTGGKGTEAFF

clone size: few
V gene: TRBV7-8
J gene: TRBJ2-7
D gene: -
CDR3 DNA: TGTGCCAGCAGCTTACTCATGGCCCGGGCTACCCCGGGGTACGAGCAGTACTTC
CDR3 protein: CASSLLMARATPGYEQYF

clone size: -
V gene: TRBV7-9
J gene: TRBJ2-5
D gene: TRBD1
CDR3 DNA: TGTGCCAGCAGCTTAGTTGGGACAGGGATGGTGGAGACCCAGTACTTC
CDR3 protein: CASSLVGTGMVETQYF

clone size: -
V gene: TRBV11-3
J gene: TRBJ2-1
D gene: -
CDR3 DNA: TGTGCCAGCAGCCCGGGTGTGTATGATGAGCAGTTCTTC
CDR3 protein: CASSPGVYDEQFF

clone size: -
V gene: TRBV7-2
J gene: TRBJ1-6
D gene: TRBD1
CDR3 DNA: TGTGCCAGCAGGATGGCAGGGGGTAATTCACCCCTCCACTTT
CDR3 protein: CASRMAGGNSPLHF

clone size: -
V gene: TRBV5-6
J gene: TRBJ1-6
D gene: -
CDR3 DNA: TGTGCCAGCAGCTTGGAGTTCGGAGGCGGCTTTAAATCACCCCTCCACTTT
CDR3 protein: CASSLEFGGGFKSPLHF

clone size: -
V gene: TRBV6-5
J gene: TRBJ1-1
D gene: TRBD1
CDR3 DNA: TGTGCCAGCAGTTGGGGACAGCCGAACACTGAAGCTTTCTTT
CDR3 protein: CASSWGQPNTEAFF

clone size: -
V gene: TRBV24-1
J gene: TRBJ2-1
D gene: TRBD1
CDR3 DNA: TGTGCCACCAGTGTGGGACAGGGCTATTTGTATGAGCAGTTCTTC
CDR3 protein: CATSVGQGYLYEQFF

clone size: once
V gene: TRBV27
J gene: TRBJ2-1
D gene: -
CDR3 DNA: TGTGCCAGCCGGAAGATAACGGGGTATTACAATGAGCAGTTCTTC
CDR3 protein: CASRKITGYYNEQFF

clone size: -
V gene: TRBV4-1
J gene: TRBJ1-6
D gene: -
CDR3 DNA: TGCGCCAGCAGCCAAGAGTTAGGGCGGTCGGGGAATTCACCCCTCCACTTT
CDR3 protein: CASSQELGRSGNSPLHF

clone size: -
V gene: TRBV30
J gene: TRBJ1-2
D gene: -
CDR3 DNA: TGTGCCTGGAGTGTACAGATGGGCGACTATGGCTACACCTTC
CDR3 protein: CAWSVQMGDYGYTF

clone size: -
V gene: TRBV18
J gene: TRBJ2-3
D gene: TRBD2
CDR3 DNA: TGTGCCAGCTCACCGATTCCGGGACTAGCGGGGGGGCCGGTTGCTACAGATACGCAGTATTTT
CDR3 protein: CASSPIPGLAGGPVATDTQYF

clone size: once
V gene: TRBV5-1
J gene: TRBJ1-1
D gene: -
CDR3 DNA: TGCGCCAGCAGCTCAGAAGGGCCGGGATCTAACACTGAAGCTTTCTTT
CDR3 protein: CASSSEGPGSNTEAFF

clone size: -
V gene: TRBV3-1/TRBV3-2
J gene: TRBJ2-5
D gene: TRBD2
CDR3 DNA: TGTGCCAGCAGCCAATCCGGGACTAGCGGGGGGCAAGAGACCCAGTACTTC
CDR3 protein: CASSQSGTSGGQETQYF

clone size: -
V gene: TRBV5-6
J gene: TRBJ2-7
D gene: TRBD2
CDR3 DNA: TGTGCCAGCAGCAGCACGCGGGGGACCTACGAGCAGTACTTC
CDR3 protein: CASSSTRGTYEQYF

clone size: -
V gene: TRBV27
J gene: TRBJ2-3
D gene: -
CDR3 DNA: TGTGCCAGCAGTTCGTTCGAGGGCCCAGATACGCAGTATTTT
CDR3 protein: CASSSFEGPDTQYF

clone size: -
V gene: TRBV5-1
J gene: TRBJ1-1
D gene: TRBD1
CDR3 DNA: TGCGCCAGCAGCTTTTCAGGGGGCGTGAACACTGAAGCTTTCTTT
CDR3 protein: CASSFSGGVNTEAFF

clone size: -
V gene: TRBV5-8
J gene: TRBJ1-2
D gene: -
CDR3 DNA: TGTGCCAGCAGCTTCAGTTCGGGTCATAACTATGGCTACACCTTC
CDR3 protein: CASSFSSGHNYGYTF

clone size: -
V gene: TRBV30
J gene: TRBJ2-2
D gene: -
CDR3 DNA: TGTGCCTGGAGAACGGGAGACAGGGCCACCGCCGGGGAGCTGTTTTTT
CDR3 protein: CAWRTGDRATAGELFF